This entry lists 10 T cell receptor beta chains sequenced from one sample in a study of beta chain features in type 1 diabetes. Findings of the study overall: The study found moderately but significantly shorter TCRB CDR3s in all four CD4+ subsets of Type 1 diabetes patients.

No antigen has been identified for these receptors. The whole isolated RNA underwent reverse transcription, so sequencing captured expressed TCRB transcripts. This table comes from immunoSEQ multiplex PCR, and its TCRdb copy is limited to in-frame clones, with some not included. The data hold nearly 700,000 clones, with 13% observed a single time. Sequenced input: naive CD4+ T cells from blood. The receptors were sampled from a man aged 18 to 30 with type 1 diabetes.

V and J are TRBV7-9 and TRBJ2-1, with 12 nucleotides matching TRBD1. This CDR3 is built from 16 residues. In germline, CDR1 is SEHNR, CDR2 FQNEAQ (reference sequence). The J segment lost 7 bases and the V segment lost 1 base, leaving 5 bases of the junction unmatched. Here the CDR3 reads CASSLVGQGARNEQFF. CDR3 coding DNA: TGTGCCAGCAGCTTAGTGGGACAGGGGGCAAGGAATGAGCAGTTCTTC.

This clone was picked up a small number of times. V gene TRBV29-1 combines with J gene TRBJ2-1, with D maybe TRBD2 (7 bases). The germline V gene has CDR1 SQVTM and CDR2 ANQGSEA. The CDR3 runs to 15 residues. Trimming stripped 7 bases from V and 5 bases from J, with 21 bases between. CDR3 loop: CSGHKGGSLNNEQFF. The CDR3 DNA is TGCAGCGGACACAAGGGGGGGTCTCTCAACAATGAGCAGTTCTTC.

This clone appeared a few times. V and J are TRBV9 and TRBJ1-1; the D gene is possibly TRBD1 (5 bases). CDR1 is SGDLS, CDR2 YYNGEE, per germline. The CDR3 sequence is 11 residues long. V was trimmed by 7 bases and J by 1 base, leaving 5 bases between them. CDR3 sequence: CASQGNTEAFF. CDR3 nucleotide sequence: TGTGCCAGCCAGGGGAACACTGAAGCTTTCTTT. Full variable domain (rest looked up from reference TRBV9 and TRBJ1-1): DSGVTQTPKHLITATGQRVTLRCSPRSGDLSVYWYQQSLDQGLQFLIQYYNGEERAKGNILERFSAQQFPDLHSELNLSSLELGDSALYFCASQGNTEAFFGQGTRLTVV.

The rearrangement uses TRBV6-6 and TRBJ1-1; D is unclear. The CDR3 is 13 residues long. Germline assignment: CDR1 MNHNY and CDR2 SVGAGI (reference sequence). Deletions cut 5 bases from V and 6 bases from J, with 13 bases between. CDR3 residues: CASSGVPTSEAFF. The CDR3, as DNA: TGTGCCAGCAGTGGAGTCCCGACGTCTGAAGCTTTCTTT.

The chain employs TRBV4-1 and TRBJ1-2; possibly TRBD1 for D (5 bases). Germline values: CDR1 MGHRA, CDR2 YSYEKL. The CDR3 has 14 residues. Trimming left V 0 bases short and J 8 bases short, with 13 bases between. In DNA form, the CDR3 reads TGCGCCAGCAGCCAAGACGCCGGGGCACGGGGCTACACCTTC. Its translation: CASSQDAGARGYTF.

Details on this clone: Within the sample, other DNA sequences also encode this same CDR3. V gene TRBV13 combines with J gene TRBJ2-7; 7 bases line up with TRBD1. The CDR3 has 15 residues. Germline-derived CDR1 and CDR2 are PRHDT and FYEKMQ (reference sequence). The J segment lost 1 base and the V segment lost 5 bases, leaving 8 bases of the junction unmatched. The CDR3 DNA follows: TGTGCCAGCAGCCCCGGGCAGGGGGTTTCCTACGAGCAGTACTTC. This gives the protein CASSPGQGVSYEQYF.

This clone appeared a few times. The genes are TRBV9 and TRBJ1-1, with D possibly matching TRBD1 (5 bases). Between the trimmed V and J ends, which lost 3 bases and 0 bases, there was a span of 9 bases. Germline loops: CDR1 SGDLS, CDR2 YYNGEE. The CDR3 runs 14 residues. CDR3: CASSATAMNTEAFF. The CDR3, as DNA: TGTGCCAGCAGCGCGACAGCTATGAACACTGAAGCTTTCTTT.

V and J are TRBV18 and TRBJ1-2; TRBD1 might be the D (5 bases). From germline, CDR1 is KGHSH and CDR2 LQKENI. The V end lost 3 bases, the J end lost 4 bases, and 12 bases lay between the germline ends. The CDR3 is 14 residues long. This CDR3 is CASSPLEGTYGYTF. As DNA, the CDR3 is TGTGCCAGCTCACCGTTGGAAGGGACCTATGGCTACACCTTC. Filled out from reference TRBV18 and TRBJ1-2, the complete variable domain reads NAGVMQNPRHLVRRRGQEARLRCSPMKGHSHVYWYRQLPEEGLKFMVYLQKENIIDESGMPKERFSAEFPKEGPSILRIQQVVRGDSAAYFCASSPLEGTYGYTFGSGTRLTVV.

In its sample, this clone was seen a few times. The chain employs TRBV27 and TRBJ1-2, with 8 bases that match TRBD1. V lost 6 bases to trimming and J lost 4 bases; unmatched junction nucleotides: 1. This CDR3 is 12 amino acids long. Germline-derived CDR1 and CDR2 are MNHEY and SMNVEV (reference sequence). The CDR3, as DNA: TGTGCCAGCAGCACAGGGGGCTATGGCTACACCTTC. Residues: CASSTGGYGYTF.

This clone was recorded a few times. This chain links TRBV27 with TRBJ2-7, with D perhaps TRBD1 (5 bases). There are 15 residues in the CDR3. Per germline, CDR1 MNHEY and CDR2 SMNVEV (reference sequence). V shed 5 bases and J shed 3 bases, with 17 bases lying between them. DNA for the CDR3: TGTGCCAGCAGTCACCCCGACAGAACGAACTACGAGCAGTACTTC. Translation gives CASSHPDRTNYEQYF.